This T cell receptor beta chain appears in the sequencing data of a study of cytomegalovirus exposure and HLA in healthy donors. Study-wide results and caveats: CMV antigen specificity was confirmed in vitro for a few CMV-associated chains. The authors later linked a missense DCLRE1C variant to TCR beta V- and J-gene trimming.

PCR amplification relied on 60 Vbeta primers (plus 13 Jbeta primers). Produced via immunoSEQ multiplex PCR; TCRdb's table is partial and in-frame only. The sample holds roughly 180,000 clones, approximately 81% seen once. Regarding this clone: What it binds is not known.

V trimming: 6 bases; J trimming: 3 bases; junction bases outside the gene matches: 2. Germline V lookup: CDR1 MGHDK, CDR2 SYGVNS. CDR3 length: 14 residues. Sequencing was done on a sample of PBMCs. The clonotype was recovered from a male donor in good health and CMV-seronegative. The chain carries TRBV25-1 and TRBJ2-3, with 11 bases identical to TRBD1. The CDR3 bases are TGTGCCAGCAGAGGGACAGGGGGAACAGATACGCAGTATTTT. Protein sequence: CASRGTGGTDTQYF.